The next 27 T cell receptor beta chains were all read from a single sample in a study of CD8 T cells in ankylosing spondylitis. TCRdb passed the 5' RACE reads through MiXCR, listing each CDR3 protein once. The data contain approximately 250,000 distinct CDR3 sequences, 20% to 30% of them singletons. Input material: blood, either unsorted or a sorted T cell fraction (not recorded which). The receptors come from a male donor with ankylosing spondylitis or in good health (not recorded which).

The chain employs TRBV29-1 and TRBJ2-5; 8 bases line up with TRBD2. This CDR3 spans 14 amino acids. The V and J ends lost 6 bases and 0 bases, in that order; junction bases with no gene match: 6. The germline V gene has CDR1 SQVTM and CDR2 ANQGSEA. CDR3 coding DNA: TGCAGCGTAATAGCGGGGCCGTACCAAGAGACCCAGTACTTC. It codes for CSVIAGPYQETQYF.

The chain employs TRBV6-4 and TRBJ2-3, with unresolved D. V was trimmed by 7 bases and J by 2 bases, leaving 13 bases between them. Germline V CDR1 and CDR2: MRHNA, SNTAGT. This CDR3 has 14 residues. The CDR3 DNA is TGTGCCAGCAAAGAGGCGGCCGCCACAGATACGCAGTATTTT. Translating it yields CASKEAAATDTQYF.

Ten or more counts support this clonotype. The rearrangement links TRBV11-2 to TRBJ2-7; D is unclear. The CDR3 is made up of 15 amino acids. Trimming removed 6 bases at V and 0 bases at J, with 15 bases between. The germline gives CDR1 SGHAT, CDR2 FQNNGV. CDR3 sequence reads: CASRTPKASSYEQYF. Written as DNA, the CDR3 is TGTGCCAGCAGAACCCCCAAGGCCAGCTCCTACGAGCAGTACTTC.

In regard to this clonotype: Being one base from a much bigger clone, this may be a read error. The chain recombines TRBV29-1 with TRBJ1-1; possibly TRBD1 for D (5 bases). Deletions cut 2 bases from V and 6 bases from J, with 16 bases between. This CDR3 region has 14 residues. Germline CDR1 and CDR2: SQVTM and ANQGSEA. CDR3 sequence (DNA): TGCAGCGTTGAAAAGCCAGGGCCGTGCTCTGAAGCTTTCTTT. It specifies CSVEKPGPCSEAFF.

This clonotype was observed at least ten times. J is TRBJ2-1 and V is TRBV29-1, with 9 bases lining up with TRBD2. J gave up 10 bases and V 4 bases, and 11 bases lay outside the gene matches. CDR1 SQVTM and CDR2 ANQGSEA come from the germline V gene. This CDR3 has 14 amino acids. CDR3 DNA sequence: TGCAGCGTTGCAAGGCTAGCGGGGAGTCAGGAGCAGTTCTTC. Translating it yields CSVARLAGSQEQFF.

V and J are TRBV20-1 and TRBJ2-7; 8 bases are a match to TRBD2. The CDR3 runs 17 residues. The V gene's germline CDR1 is DFQATT and CDR2 SNEGSKA (reference sequence). With V trimmed by 3 bases and J by 0 bases, 13 bases remained unmatched. CDR3 sequence reads: CSARAIGGGISSYEQYF. CDR3 bases: TGCAGTGCTAGGGCGATCGGCGGGGGGATCAGCTCCTACGAGCAGTACTTC.

There are many counts of this clonotype. This sequence joins TRBV10-3 and TRBJ2-1, with D perhaps given as TRBD1 or TRBD2 (5 bases each). The CDR3 has 19 amino acids. Germline CDR1 ENHRY, CDR2 SYGVKD. V was shortened by 6 bases and J by 4 bases, with 28 bases between the two germline ends. The CDR3 coding sequence is TGTGCCATCAGACCCGTAGCTGGGGTGGCCGAGGGGAGTTACAATGAGCAGTTCTTC. Translating it yields CAIRPVAGVAEGSYNEQFF.

This clonotype was recorded many times. This sequence joins TRBV29-1 and TRBJ2-3; perhaps D is TRBD1 or TRBD2 (5 bases each). Germline CDR1 and CDR2: SQVTM and ANQGSEA. This CDR3 has 13 amino acids. With 7 bases removed from V and 2 bases from J, the gap between germline ends came to 13 bases. DNA of the CDR3: TGCAGCGCCCCGGGACGCTACACAGATACGCAGTATTTT. This encodes CSAPGRYTDTQYF.

This sequence joins TRBV20-1 and TRBJ1-5; TRBD1 agrees at 7 bases. V trimming: 6 bases; J trimming: 5 bases; junction bases outside the gene matches: 4. Germline lookup yields CDR1 DFQATT and CDR2 SNEGSKA (reference sequence). This CDR3 contains 12 residues. DNA of the CDR3: TGCAGTGCGCGGACAGGAGATCAGCCCCAGCATTTT. It yields the protein CSARTGDQPQHF.

This clonotype turned up a few times. The V gene is TRBV6-2 or TRBV6-3, the J gene TRBJ2-1; D is unresolved. Germline V gene data show CDR1 as MNHEY and CDR2 as SVGEGT. V was pared by 6 bases and J by 9 bases, with 9 bases between. The CDR3 covers 11 residues. In nucleotides, the CDR3 is TGTGCCAGCAGAAATAGTGGTGAGCAGTTCTTC. Its protein is CASRNSGEQFF.

The V gene is TRBV3-1, the J gene TRBJ2-6; maybe TRBD1 (5 bases). The germline V and J ends were trimmed by 6 bases and 2 bases, with 8 bases remaining between them. The CDR3 spans 14 residues. Germline loops: CDR1 LGHDT, CDR2 YNNKEL (reference sequence). The CDR3 here is CASRRTTGANVLTF. DNA for the CDR3: TGTGCCAGCAGGCGGACAACTGGGGCCAACGTCCTGACTTTC.

This clonotype was picked up many times. The chain is built from TRBV12-3 or TRBV12-4 and TRBJ2-5; D is unclear. CDR3 length: 16 amino acids. Trimming shortened V by 1 base and J by 4 bases, and 16 bases separated the two germline ends. The CDR3 coding sequence is TGTGCCAGCAGTTTAGTCCCCCACCCGGGTAGAGAGACCCAGTACTTC. This encodes CASSLVPHPGRETQYF.

This clonotype was observed a handful of times. With a much larger clone just one base away, this may be a read error. The rearrangement joins TRBV6-5 to TRBJ2-2; D possibly corresponds to TRBD2 (5 bases). Per germline, CDR1 MNHEY and CDR2 SVGAGI. V shed 2 bases and J shed 1 base, with 5 bases lying between them. The CDR3 is 14 residues long. CDR3 nucleotide sequence: TGTGCCAGCAGTTACCGGGGGAACACCGGGGAGCTGTTTTTT. Its protein is CASSYRGNTGELFF.

This clonotype showed up many times. The CDR3 spells CASSFGQGFEKLFF. The CDR3 DNA reads as TGTGCCAGCAGTTTTGGGCAGGGGTTTGAAAAACTGTTTTTT. The chain is built from TRBV12-3 or TRBV12-4 and TRBJ1-4; possible D gene TRBD1, 6 bases. V shed 3 bases and J shed 7 bases, with 12 bases lying between them. The CDR3 contains 14 residues.

The chain links TRBV20-1 to TRBJ2-1; the match to TRBD2 covers 16 bases. The germline V gene has CDR1 DFQATT and CDR2 SNEGSKA (reference sequence). There are 16 residues in the CDR3. Losses at the gene ends were 3 bases for V and 8 bases for J; bases not matched to a gene: 7. The CDR3 protein is CSASQPGLAGGHEQFF. The CDR3 coding sequence is TGCAGTGCTAGCCAGCCGGGACTAGCGGGGGGGCATGAGCAGTTCTTC.

This clonotype came up many times. The chain is built from TRBV6-5 and TRBJ2-5, with D perhaps TRBD1 (6 bases). Per germline, CDR1 MNHEY and CDR2 SVGAGI. The CDR3 is 14 amino acids. Trimming took 1 base from V and 5 from J, leaving 11 bases between them. This chain's CDR3 is CASSYFDRPETQYF. In DNA form, the CDR3 reads TGTGCCAGCAGTTACTTCGACAGGCCCGAGACCCAGTACTTC.

This clonotype was recorded at least ten times. V is TRBV7-9 and J is TRBJ2-3, with D possibly matching TRBD1 (5 bases). Between the trimmed V and J ends, which lost 2 bases and 4 bases, there was a span of 10 bases. This CDR3 region has 14 residues. CDR1 and CDR2 (germline): SEHNR, FQNEAQ (reference sequence). CDR3 loop: CASSLFQQADTQYF. CDR3 DNA sequence: TGTGCCAGCAGCTTATTTCAACAGGCAGATACGCAGTATTTT.

This clonotype was recorded at least ten times. This chain uses TRBV12-3 or TRBV12-4 with TRBJ1-2; D is unresolved. Trimming shortened V by 6 bases and J by 5 bases, and 16 bases separated the two germline ends. CDR3 size: 14 residues. CDR3: CASSRQLQAYGYTF. The CDR3 coding sequence is TGTGCCAGCAGCCGGCAACTCCAAGCTTATGGCTACACCTTC.

In its sample, this clonotype was seen a few times. The chain uses TRBV11-2 and TRBJ2-1; 7 bases align to TRBD2. Germline CDR1 and CDR2: SGHAT and FQNNGV. V was clipped by 3 bases and J by 9 bases; unmatched bases: 8. This CDR3 comprises 14 residues. CDR3 nucleotides: TGTGCCAGCAGCTTTTTCCGGGGGAGGGGTGAGCAGTTCTTC. Encoded protein: CASSFFRGRGEQFF. Based on the CDR3 plus reference TRBV11-2 and TRBJ2-1, the full variable domain is EAGVAQSPRYKIIEKRQSVAFWCNPISGHATLYWYQQILGQGPKLLIQFQNNGVVDDSQLPKDRFSAERLKGVDSTLKIQPAKLEDSAVYLCASSFFRGRGEQFFGPGTRLTVL.

The chain employs TRBV20-1 and TRBJ2-5; D is possibly TRBD2 (6 bases). Germline V gives CDR1 DFQATT, CDR2 SNEGSKA (reference sequence). Trimming removed 6 bases at V and 5 bases at J, with 13 bases between. The CDR3 spans 12 residues. CDR3 region: CSAPEGRETQYF. The CDR3 coding sequence is TGCAGTGCGCCGGAGGGGCGGGAGACCCAGTACTTC.

This clonotype has more than one count but fewer than ten. The chain is built from TRBV15 and TRBJ2-1; 9 positions match TRBD2. The CDR3 sequence is 16 residues long. The germline CDR1 and CDR2 sequences are LNHNV and YYDKDF (reference sequence). V shed 2 bases and J 3 bases; nucleotides not matched to a gene: 5. Here the CDR3 DNA reads TGTGCCACCAGCAGAACGAGGCGGGGGGGCTACAATGAGCAGTTCTTC. Translating gives CATSRTRRGGYNEQFF.

The chain links TRBV5-1 to TRBJ1-1; D is possibly TRBD1 (6 bases). This CDR3 comprises 15 residues. Germline CDR1 SGHRS, CDR2 YFSETQ. V was trimmed by 4 bases and J by 0 bases, leaving 13 bases between them. The CDR3 is CASSADSSMNTEAFF. DNA for the CDR3: TGCGCCAGCAGCGCGGACAGTTCAATGAACACTGAAGCTTTCTTT.

The chain uses TRBV5-1 and TRBJ2-7; 15 positions match TRBD2. CDR1 is SGHRS and CDR2 is YFSETQ in the germline V gene. V was clipped by 3 bases and J by 11 bases; unmatched bases: 9. This CDR3 contains 15 residues. CDR3: CASSSGLAGGVSKYF. In nucleotides, the CDR3 is TGCGCCAGCAGCTCAGGACTAGCGGGGGGGGTTTCGAAGTACTTC.

The chain employs TRBV30 and TRBJ2-7, with D perhaps matching TRBD2 (6 bases). The ends were cut back, 8 bases at V and 2 bases at J, with 16 bases in the middle. Germline CDR1 and CDR2: GTSNPN and SVGIG (reference sequence). The CDR3 contains 13 residues. CDR3 DNA sequence: TGTGCCAGCTCGGAGGGTCGGGCCTACGAGCAGTACTTC. Residues: CASSEGRAYEQYF. Supplemented by reference TRBV30 and TRBJ2-7, the full variable domain reads SQTIHQWPATLVQPVGSPLSLECTVEGTSNPNLYWYRQAAGRGLQLLFYSVGIGQISSEVPQNLSASRPQDRQFILSSKKLLLSDSGFYLCASSEGRAYEQYFGPGTRLTVT.

The V gene is TRBV20-1, the J gene TRBJ2-7; TRBD1 matches 9 bases. Trimming took 6 bases from V and 5 from J; bases not matched to a gene: 11. Germline V CDR1 and CDR2: DFQATT, SNEGSKA (reference sequence). This CDR3 is built from 14 residues. In DNA form, the CDR3 reads TGCAGTGCGCAACCGGGACAGGGCGGGGACGAGCAGTACTTC. Its protein is CSAQPGQGGDEQYF.

The V and J genes are TRBV12-3 or TRBV12-4 and TRBJ2-7, with D possibly matching TRBD2 (5 bases). This CDR3 region has 14 residues. V was pared by 6 bases and J by 4 bases, with 16 bases between. CDR3 residues: CASSPAGRGYEQYF. The CDR3 DNA reads as TGTGCCAGCAGCCCCGCAGGACGGGGATACGAGCAGTACTTC.

This clonotype was observed many times. The chain combines TRBV6-6 with TRBJ2-1; D is ambiguous. The CDR3 is 13 amino acids. Trimming removed 7 bases from V and 2 bases from J, with 9 bases in between. Per the germline V gene, CDR1 is MNHNY and CDR2 is SVGAGI (reference sequence). CDR3 loop: CASNLDTYNEQFF. CDR3 in DNA: TGTGCCAGCAATTTAGACACCTACAATGAGCAGTTCTTC.